The entry that follows covers one TCR beta chain sequence. V was trimmed by 2 bases and J by 9 bases, leaving 11 bases between them. This CDR3 has 13 residues. CDR1 and CDR2 (germline): SGHTA, FQGNSA. This record comes from a study of T-cell reconstitution after alpha-beta-depleted transplantation in children. For TCRbeta, the library was prepared with unique molecular identifiers. Via MiXCR, TCRdb re-called the PCR reads, giving one row per CDR3 protein. The sample lists about a million distinct CDR3 sequences, less than 30% seen once, with approximately 30% in the top ten. This material consisted of PBMCs, mostly from graft donor cells, taken 360 days after TCRalphabeta/CD19-depleted stem cell transplant. V is TRBV7-2 and J is TRBJ2-1; weak D call: TRBD1 (5 bases). The receptor comes from a boy younger than two who had a stem cell transplant for SCID, so the T cells may come from the graft donor. CDR3 nucleotides: TGTGCCAGCAGCTTAATAGTTGGGGCTGAGCAGTTCTTC. Translating it yields CASSLIVGAEQFF.